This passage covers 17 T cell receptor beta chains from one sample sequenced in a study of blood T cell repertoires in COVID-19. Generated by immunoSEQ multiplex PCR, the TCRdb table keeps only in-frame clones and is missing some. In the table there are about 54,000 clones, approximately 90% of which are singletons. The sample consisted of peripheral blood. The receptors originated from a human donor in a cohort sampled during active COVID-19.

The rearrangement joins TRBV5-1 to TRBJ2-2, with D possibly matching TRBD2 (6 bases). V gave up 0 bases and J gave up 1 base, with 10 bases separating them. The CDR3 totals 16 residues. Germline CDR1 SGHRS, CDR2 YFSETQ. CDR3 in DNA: TGCGCCAGCAGCTTGGGGGACTCAAGGAACACCGGGGAGCTGTTTTTT. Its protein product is CASSLGDSRNTGELFF.

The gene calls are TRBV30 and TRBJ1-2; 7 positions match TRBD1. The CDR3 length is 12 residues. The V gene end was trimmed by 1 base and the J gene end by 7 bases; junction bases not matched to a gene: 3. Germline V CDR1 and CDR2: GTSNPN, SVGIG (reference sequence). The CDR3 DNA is TGTGCCTGGAGTGGACAGGGAGGTGGCTACACCTTC. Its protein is CAWSGQGGGYTF.

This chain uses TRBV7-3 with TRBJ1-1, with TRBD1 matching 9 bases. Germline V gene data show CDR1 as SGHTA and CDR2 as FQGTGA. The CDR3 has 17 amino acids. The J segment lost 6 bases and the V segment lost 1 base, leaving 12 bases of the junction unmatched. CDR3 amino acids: CASSLSGGIQGAAEAFF. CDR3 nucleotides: TGTGCCAGCAGCTTAAGCGGTGGAATACAGGGGGCAGCTGAAGCTTTCTTT.

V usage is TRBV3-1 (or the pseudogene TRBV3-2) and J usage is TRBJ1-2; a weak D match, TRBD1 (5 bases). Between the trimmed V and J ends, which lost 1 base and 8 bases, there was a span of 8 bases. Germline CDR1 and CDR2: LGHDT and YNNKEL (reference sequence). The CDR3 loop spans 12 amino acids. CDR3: CASSQVQGGYTF. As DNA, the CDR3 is TGTGCCAGCAGCCAAGTTCAGGGAGGCTACACCTTC.

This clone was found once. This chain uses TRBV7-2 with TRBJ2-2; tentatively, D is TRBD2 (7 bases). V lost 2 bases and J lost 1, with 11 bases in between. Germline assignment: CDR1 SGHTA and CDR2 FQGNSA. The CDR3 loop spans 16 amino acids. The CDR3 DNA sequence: TGTGCCAGCAGCTTACTCGGGGGGCTGAACACCGGGGAGCTGTTTTTT. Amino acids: CASSLLGGLNTGELFF.

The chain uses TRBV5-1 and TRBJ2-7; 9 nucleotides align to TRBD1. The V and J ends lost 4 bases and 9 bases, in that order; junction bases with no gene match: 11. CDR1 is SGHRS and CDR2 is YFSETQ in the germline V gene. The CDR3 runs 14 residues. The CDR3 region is CASSRTGAPQPQYF. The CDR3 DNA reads TGCGCCAGCAGCCGGACAGGGGCGCCGCAACCGCAGTACTTC. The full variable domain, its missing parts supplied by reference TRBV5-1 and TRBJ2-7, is KAGVTQTPRYLIKTRGQQVTLSCSPISGHRSVSWYQQTPGQGLQFLFEYFSETQRNKGNFPGRFSGRQFSNSRSEMNVSTLELGDSALYLCASSRTGAPQPQYFGPGTRLTVT.

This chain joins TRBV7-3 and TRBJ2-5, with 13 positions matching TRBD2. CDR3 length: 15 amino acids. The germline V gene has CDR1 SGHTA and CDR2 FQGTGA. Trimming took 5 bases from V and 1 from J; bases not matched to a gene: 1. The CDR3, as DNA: TGTGCCAGCAGCCGACTAGCGGGGGGCCAAGAGACCCAGTACTTC. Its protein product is CASSRLAGGQETQYF.

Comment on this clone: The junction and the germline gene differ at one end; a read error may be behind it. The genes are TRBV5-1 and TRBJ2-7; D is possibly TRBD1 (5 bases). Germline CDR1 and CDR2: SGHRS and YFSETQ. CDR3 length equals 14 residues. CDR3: CASSLVPGSSEQYF. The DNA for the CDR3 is TGCGCCAGCAGCTTGGTTCCAGGGTCCTCCGAGCAGTACTTC.

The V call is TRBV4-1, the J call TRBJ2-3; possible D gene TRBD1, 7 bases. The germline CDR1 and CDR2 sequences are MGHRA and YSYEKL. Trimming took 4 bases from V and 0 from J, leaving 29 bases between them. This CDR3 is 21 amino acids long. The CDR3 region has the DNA TGCGCCAGCAGCCCAGGGGGGTGGGGCGGATATTCCCTGAGAAGCACAGATACGCAGTATTTT. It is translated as CASSPGGWGGYSLRSTDTQYF.

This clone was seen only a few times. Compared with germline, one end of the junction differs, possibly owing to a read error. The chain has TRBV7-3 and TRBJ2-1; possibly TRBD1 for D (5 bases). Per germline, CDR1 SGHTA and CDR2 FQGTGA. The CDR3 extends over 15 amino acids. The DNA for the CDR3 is TGTGCCAGCAGTTTAAGGGGTACAGGCTACAATGAGCAGTTCTTC. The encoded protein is CASSLRGTGYNEQFF.

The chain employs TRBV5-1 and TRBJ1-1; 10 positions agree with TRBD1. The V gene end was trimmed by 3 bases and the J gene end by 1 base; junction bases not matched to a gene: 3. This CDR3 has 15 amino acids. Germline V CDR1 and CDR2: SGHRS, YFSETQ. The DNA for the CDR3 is TGCGCCAGCAGCTGGGGACAGGGGTGGAACACTGAAGCTTTCTTT. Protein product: CASSWGQGWNTEAFF.

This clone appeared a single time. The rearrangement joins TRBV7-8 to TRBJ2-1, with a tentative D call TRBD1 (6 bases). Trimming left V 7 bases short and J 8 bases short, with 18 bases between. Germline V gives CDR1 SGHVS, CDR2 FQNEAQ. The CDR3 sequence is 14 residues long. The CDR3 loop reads CASTRGGRGHEQFF. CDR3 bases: TGTGCCAGCACCCGGGGTGGCAGGGGCCATGAGCAGTTCTTC.

CDR3: CASSQAGTSGGSPSYEQYF. CDR3 in DNA: TGTGCCAGCAGCCAGGCCGGGACTAGCGGGGGGTCACCCTCCTACGAGCAGTACTTC. The rearrangement links TRBV9 to TRBJ2-7; TRBD2 matches at 15 bases. Germline CDR1 and CDR2: SGDLS and YYNGEE. This CDR3 is built from 19 residues. The V segment lost 4 bases and the J segment 0 bases; nucleotides outside the gene matches: 11.

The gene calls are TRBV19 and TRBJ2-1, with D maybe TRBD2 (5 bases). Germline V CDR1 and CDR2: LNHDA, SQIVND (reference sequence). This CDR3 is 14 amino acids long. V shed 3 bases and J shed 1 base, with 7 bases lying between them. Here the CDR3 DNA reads TGTGCCAGTAGTATGAGGGCGTCCTACAATGAGCAGTTCTTC. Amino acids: CASSMRASYNEQFF.

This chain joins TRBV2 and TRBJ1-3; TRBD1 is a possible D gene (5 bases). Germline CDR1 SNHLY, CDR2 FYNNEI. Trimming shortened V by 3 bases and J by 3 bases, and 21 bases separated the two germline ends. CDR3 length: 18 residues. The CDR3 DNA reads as TGTGCCAGCAGTGACCGCCCACCAGGGTTTCAGGATGGAAACACCATATATTTT. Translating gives CASSDRPPGFQDGNTIYF. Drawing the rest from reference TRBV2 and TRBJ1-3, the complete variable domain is EPEVTQTPSHQVTQMGQEVILRCVPISNHLYFYWYRQILGQKVEFLVSFYNNEISEKSEIFDDQFSVERPDGSNFTLKIRSTKLEDSAMYFCASSDRPPGFQDGNTIYFGEGSWLTVV.

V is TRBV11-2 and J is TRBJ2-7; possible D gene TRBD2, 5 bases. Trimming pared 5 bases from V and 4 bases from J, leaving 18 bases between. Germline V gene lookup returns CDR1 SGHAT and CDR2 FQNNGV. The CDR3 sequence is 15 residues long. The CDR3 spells CASSPIVATGYEQYF. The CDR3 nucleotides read TGTGCCAGCAGCCCGATAGTCGCCACGGGGTACGAGCAGTACTTC. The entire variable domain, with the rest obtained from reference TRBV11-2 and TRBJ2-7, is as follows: EAGVAQSPRYKIIEKRQSVAFWCNPISGHATLYWYQQILGQGPKLLIQFQNNGVVDDSQLPKDRFSAERLKGVDSTLKIQPAKLEDSAVYLCASSPIVATGYEQYFGPGTRLTVT.

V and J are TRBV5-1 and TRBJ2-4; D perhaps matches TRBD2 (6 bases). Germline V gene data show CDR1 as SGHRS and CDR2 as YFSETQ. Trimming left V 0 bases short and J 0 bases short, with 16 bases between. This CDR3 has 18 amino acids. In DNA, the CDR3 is TGCGCCAGCAGCTTGGGGGCGGGCCGGGAGCTAGCCAAAAACATTCAGTACTTC. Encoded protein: CASSLGAGRELAKNIQYF.